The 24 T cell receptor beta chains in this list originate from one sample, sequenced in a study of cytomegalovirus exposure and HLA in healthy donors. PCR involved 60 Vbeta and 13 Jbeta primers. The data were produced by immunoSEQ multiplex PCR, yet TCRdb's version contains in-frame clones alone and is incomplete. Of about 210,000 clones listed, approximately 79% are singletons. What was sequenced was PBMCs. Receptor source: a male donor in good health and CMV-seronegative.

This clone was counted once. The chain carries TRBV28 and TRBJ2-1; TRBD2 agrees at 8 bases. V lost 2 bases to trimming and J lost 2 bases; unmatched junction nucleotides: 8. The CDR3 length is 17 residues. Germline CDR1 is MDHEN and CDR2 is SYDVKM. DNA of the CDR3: TGTGCCAGCAGTTTAGATAGCGGGAATGTCCCCTACAATGAGCAGTTCTTC. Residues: CASSLDSGNVPYNEQFF.

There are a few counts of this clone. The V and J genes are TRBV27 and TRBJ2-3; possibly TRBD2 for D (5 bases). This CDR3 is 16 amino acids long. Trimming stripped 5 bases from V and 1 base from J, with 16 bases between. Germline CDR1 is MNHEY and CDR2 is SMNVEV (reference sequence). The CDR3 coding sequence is TGTGCCAGCAGTCCGGTTGGTAGCGCGGGCACAGATACGCAGTATTTT. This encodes CASSPVGSAGTDTQYF.

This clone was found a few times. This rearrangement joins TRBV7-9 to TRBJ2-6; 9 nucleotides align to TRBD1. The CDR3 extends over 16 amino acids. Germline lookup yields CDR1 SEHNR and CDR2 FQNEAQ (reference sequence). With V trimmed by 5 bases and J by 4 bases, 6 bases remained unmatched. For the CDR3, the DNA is TGTGCCAGCAGCGAGAACAGGGGGCAAGGGGCCAACGTCCTGACTTTC. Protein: CASSENRGQGANVLTF.

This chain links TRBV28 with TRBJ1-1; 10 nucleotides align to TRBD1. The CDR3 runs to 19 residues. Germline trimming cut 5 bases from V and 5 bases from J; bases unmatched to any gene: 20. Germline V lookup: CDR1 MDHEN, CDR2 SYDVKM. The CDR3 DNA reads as TGTGCCAGCAGTCAAAACCCCCGACAGGGGGCTTTTCTAGGGACTGAAGCTTTCTTT. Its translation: CASSQNPRQGAFLGTEAFF.

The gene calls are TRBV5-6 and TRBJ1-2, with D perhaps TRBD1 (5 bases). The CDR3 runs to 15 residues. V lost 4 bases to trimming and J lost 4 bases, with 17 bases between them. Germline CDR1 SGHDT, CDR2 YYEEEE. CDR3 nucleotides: TGTGCCAGCAGCCCTAAGGGGCAGGCACCCTATGGCTACACCTTC. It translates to CASSPKGQAPYGYTF.

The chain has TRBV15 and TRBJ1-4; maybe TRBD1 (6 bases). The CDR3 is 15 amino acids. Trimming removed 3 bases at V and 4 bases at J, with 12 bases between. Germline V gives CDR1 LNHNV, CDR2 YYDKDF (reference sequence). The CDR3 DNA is TGTGCCACCAGCAGGATCGGACAGTTTAATGAAAAACTGTTTTTT. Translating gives CATSRIGQFNEKLFF.

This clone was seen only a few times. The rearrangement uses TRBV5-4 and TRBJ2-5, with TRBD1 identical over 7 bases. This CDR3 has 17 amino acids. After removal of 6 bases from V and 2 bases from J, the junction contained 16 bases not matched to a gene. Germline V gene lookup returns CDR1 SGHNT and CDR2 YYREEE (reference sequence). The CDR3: CASTFGQAQTPQETQYF. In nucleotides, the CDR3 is TGTGCCAGCACCTTTGGACAGGCCCAAACACCTCAAGAGACCCAGTACTTC.

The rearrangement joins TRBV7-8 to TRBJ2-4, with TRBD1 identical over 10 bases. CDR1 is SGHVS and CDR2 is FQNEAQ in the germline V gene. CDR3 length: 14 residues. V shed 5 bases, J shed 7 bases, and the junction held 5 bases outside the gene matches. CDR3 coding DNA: TGTGCCAGCAGCCCTCCGGGACAGGGGAACATTCAGTACTTC. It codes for CASSPPGQGNIQYF.

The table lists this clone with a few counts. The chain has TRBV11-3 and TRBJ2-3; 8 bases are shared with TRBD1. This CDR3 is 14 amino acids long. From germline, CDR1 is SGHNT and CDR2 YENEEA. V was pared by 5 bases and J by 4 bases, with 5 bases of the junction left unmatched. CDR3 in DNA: TGTGCCAGCAGCAAAGGGACAGGATCAGATACGCAGTATTTT. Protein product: CASSKGTGSDTQYF.

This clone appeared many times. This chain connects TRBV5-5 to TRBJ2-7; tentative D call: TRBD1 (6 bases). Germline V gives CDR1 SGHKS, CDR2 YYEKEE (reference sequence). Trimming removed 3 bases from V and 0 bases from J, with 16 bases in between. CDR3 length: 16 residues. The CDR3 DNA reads TGTGCCAGCAGCTCGTATCAGGGGACCTACTCCTACGAGCAGTACTTC. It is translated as CASSSYQGTYSYEQYF.

Written as DNA, the CDR3 is TGTGCCAGCAGCTCCAGTTCCTATAATTCACCCCTCCACTTT. It specifies CASSSSSYNSPLHF. The V and J genes are TRBV9 and TRBJ1-6; no definite D call. Germline assignment: CDR1 SGDLS and CDR2 YYNGEE. V lost 4 bases, J lost 1 base, and 6 bases lay in between. CDR3 size: 14 residues.

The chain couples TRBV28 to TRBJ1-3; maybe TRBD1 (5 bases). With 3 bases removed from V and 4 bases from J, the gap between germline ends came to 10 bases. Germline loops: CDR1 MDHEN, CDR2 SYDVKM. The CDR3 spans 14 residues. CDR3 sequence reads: CASSFGGAGNTIYF. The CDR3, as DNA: TGTGCCAGCAGTTTTGGAGGGGCCGGAAACACCATATATTTT.

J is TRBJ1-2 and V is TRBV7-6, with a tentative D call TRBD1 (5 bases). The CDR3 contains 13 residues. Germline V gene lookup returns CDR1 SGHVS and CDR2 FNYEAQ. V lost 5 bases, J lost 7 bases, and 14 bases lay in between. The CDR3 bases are TGTGCCAGCAGCCCTGCGGGGGTTGGTGGCTACACCTTC. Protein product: CASSPAGVGGYTF.

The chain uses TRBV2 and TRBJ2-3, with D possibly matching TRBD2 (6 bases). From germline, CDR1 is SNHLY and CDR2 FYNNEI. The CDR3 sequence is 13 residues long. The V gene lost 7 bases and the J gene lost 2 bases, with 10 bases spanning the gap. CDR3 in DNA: TGTGCCAGCATGGGGACTCTCACAGATACGCAGTATTTT. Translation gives CASMGTLTDTQYF.

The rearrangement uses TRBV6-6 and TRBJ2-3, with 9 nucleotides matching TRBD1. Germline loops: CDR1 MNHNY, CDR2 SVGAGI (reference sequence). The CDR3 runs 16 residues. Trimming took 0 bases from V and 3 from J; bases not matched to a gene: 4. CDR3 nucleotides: TGTGCCAGCAGTTACTCCGGACAGGGGAAGACAGATACGCAGTATTTT. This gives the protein CASSYSGQGKTDTQYF.

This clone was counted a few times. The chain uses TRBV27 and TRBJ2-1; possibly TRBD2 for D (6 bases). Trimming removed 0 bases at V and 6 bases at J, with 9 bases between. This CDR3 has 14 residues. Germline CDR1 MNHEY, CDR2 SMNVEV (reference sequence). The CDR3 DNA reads TGTGCCAGCAGTTTATCCCCTAGCGCCAATGAGCAGTTCTTC. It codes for CASSLSPSANEQFF.

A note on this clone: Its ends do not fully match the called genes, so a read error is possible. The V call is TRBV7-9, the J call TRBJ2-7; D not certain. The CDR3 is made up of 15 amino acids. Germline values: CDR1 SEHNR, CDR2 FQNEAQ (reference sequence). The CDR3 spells CSSSLAGAPSDEQYF. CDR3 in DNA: TGTTCCAGCAGCTTAGCCGGAGCCCCCTCCGACGAGCAGTACTTC.

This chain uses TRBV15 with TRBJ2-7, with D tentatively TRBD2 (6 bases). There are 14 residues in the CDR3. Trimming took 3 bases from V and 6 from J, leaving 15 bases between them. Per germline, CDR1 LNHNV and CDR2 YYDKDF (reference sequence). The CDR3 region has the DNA TGTGCCACCAGCAGGGGGGGAGGAACACCCGAGCAGTACTTC. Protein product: CATSRGGGTPEQYF.

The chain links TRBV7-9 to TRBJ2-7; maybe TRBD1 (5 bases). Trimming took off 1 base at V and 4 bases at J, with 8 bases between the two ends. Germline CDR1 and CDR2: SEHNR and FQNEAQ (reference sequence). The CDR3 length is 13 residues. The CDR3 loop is CASSLGGLYEQYF. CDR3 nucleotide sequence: TGTGCCAGCAGCTTAGGGGGCTTATACGAGCAGTACTTC.

The chain's CDR3 is CASSEAGQGVGKLFF. The DNA for the CDR3 is TGTGCCAGCAGTGAAGCGGGACAGGGTGTGGGAAAACTGTTTTTT. The rearrangement joins TRBV2 to TRBJ1-4; 9 bases line up with TRBD1. This CDR3 is built from 15 residues. J lost 10 bases, V lost 0 bases, and 6 bases had no gene match. Germline CDR1 reads SNHLY; CDR2 reads FYNNEI.

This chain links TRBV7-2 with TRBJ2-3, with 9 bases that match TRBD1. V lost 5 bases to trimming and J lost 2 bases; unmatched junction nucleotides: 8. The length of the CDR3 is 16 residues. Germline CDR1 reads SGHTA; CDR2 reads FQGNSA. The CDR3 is CASSPSRDRDTDTQYF. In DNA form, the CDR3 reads TGTGCCAGCAGCCCGTCCCGGGACAGGGACACAGATACGCAGTATTTT.

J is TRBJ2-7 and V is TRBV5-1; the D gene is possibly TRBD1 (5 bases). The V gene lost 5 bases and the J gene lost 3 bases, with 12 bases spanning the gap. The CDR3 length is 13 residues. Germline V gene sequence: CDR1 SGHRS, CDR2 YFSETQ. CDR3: CASRTGSHYEQYF. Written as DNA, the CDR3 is TGCGCCAGCAGAACAGGATCCCACTACGAGCAGTACTTC.

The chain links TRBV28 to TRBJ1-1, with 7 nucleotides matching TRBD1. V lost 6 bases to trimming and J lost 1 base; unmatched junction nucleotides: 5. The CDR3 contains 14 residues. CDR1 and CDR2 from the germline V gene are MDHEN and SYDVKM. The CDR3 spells CASSPWTGNTEAFF. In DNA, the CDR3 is TGTGCCAGCAGCCCCTGGACAGGGAACACTGAAGCTTTCTTT. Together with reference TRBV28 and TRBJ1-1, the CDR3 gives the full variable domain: DVKVTQSSRYLVKRTGEKVFLECVQDMDHENMFWYRQDPGLGLRLIYFSYDVKMKEKGDIPEGYSVSREKKERFSLILESASTNQTSMYLCASSPWTGNTEAFFGQGTRLTVV.

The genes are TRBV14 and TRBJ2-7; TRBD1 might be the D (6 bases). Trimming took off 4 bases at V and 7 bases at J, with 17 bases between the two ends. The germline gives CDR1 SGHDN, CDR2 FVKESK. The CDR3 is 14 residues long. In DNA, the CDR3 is TGTGCCAGCAGCCCCATCAGTATAGGGGGTGAGCAGTACTTC. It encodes CASSPISIGGEQYF.